This is a list of T cell receptor beta chains from one sample in a study of metastatic and nonmetastatic thyroid tumors. MiXCR re-clonotyped the PCR reads for TCRdb. The table shows over 30,000 clones, with 15% to 20% occurring only once. The sequencing input was tumor tissue. Receptors originate from a female donor with papillary thyroid cancer or a benign thyroid nodule (not recorded which). Some clones in this sample may be carry-over from other donors' samples. Both conserved end residues are part of each CDR3. A D gene is named only where the DNA matches it firmly.

>TRBJ2-7|TRBV6-1|-
CSSIIRTGAEQYF
>TRBJ2-2|TRBV3-1|TRBD1
CASSQWGQGSGTGELFF
>TRBJ2-7|TRBV29-1|-
CSVPGDSSYEQYF
>TRBJ1-4|TRBV20-1|-
CSASTGGEEKLFF
>TRBJ2-2|TRBV19|-
CASSNYRDPGELFF
>TRBJ2-7|TRBV27|-
CASSLQGPKTYEQYF
>TRBJ2-5|TRBV20-1|TRBD1
CSAPRGQGQGSETQYF
>TRBJ1-2|TRBV19|-
CASSMGGNYGYTF
>TRBJ2-7|TRBV6-1|-
CASRRWQASSYEQYF
>TRBJ2-7|TRBV7-8|-
CASSPLQGPYEQYF
>TRBJ2-2|TRBV12-3/TRBV12-4|-
CASRAAVYTGDLFF
>TRBJ1-5|TRBV7-2|-
CASSFLKGSNQPQHF
>TRBJ1-2|TRBV5-1|-
CASSPGGTYYGYTF
>TRBJ2-2|TRBV6-2/TRBV6-3|-
CASSHLNGGTGELFF
>TRBJ2-1|TRBV20-1|TRBD1
CSGQRGQGSYNEQFF
>TRBJ1-5|TRBV4-2|-
CASSQDLGNQPQHF
>TRBJ1-1|TRBV7-2|-
CASRRAVGVKTEAFF
>TRBJ1-2|TRBV5-1|-
CASSFHHSSSYGYTF
>TRBJ2-7|TRBV20-1|TRBD2
CSARGGLADTSYEQYF
>TRBJ2-2|TRBV20-1|TRBD1
CSSGGQVSNTGELFF
>TRBJ1-1|TRBV20-1|-
CSAAHPGDSQGAEAFF
>TRBJ1-2|TRBV18|TRBD1
CASSPQGQDRNYGYTF
>TRBJ2-2|TRBV10-1|TRBD1
CASSDRGLSGELFF
>TRBJ1-5|TRBV5-6|-
CSCSSTLHSNQPQHF
>TRBJ2-1|TRBV5-1|TRBD1
CASSSGQGSVYEQFF
>TRBJ2-2|TRBV28|-
CASSGRRNTGELFF
>TRBJ1-2|TRBV7-2|-
CASSSPCGGNYCYTF
>TRBJ2-7|TRBV10-1|TRBD1
CATGTGGGTLNYEQYF
>TRBJ1-3|TRBV15|-
CATSRDQVVSGNTIYF
>TRBJ2-2|TRBV30|-
CAWEKTGELFF
>TRBJ2-7|TRBV5-1|-
CASSLDGIYEQYF
>TRBJ2-7|TRBV6-5|-
CASSYRLGEQYF
>TRBJ2-7|TRBV5-1|-
CASIVGTSVYEQYF
>TRBJ1-5|TRBV6-2/TRBV6-3|-
CASSTDSHQPQHF
>TRBJ1-2|TRBV3-1|-
CASSPLRGDYGYTF
>TRBJ1-5|TRBV6-5|TRBD1
CASSFTGAGNQPQHF
>TRBJ1-2|TRBV6-1|-
CASSEAHFYGYTF
>TRBJ1-3|TRBV6-5|-
CASSYSTQGNTIYF
>TRBJ2-2|TRBV11-2|-
CASSLDGGIGNTGELFF
>TRBJ2-7|TRBV7-6|-
CASSLQRTYEQYF
>TRBJ2-1|TRBV19|TRBD1
CASSMGWDRRFF
>TRBJ2-7|TRBV5-1|-
CASSWLGEWTEQYF